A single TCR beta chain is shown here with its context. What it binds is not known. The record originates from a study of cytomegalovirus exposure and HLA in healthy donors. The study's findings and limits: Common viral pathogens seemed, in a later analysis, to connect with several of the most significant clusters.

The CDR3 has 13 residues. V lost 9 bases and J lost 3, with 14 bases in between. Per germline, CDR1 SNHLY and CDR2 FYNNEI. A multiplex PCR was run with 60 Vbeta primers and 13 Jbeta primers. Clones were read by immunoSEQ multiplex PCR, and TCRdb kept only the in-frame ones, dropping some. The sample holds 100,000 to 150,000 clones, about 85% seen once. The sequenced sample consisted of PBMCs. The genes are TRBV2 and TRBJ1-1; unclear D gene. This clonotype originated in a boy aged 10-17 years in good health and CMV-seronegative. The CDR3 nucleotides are TGTGCCAGTCGGAGGGTAAGGGACACTGAAGCTTTCTTT. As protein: CASRRVRDTEAFF.